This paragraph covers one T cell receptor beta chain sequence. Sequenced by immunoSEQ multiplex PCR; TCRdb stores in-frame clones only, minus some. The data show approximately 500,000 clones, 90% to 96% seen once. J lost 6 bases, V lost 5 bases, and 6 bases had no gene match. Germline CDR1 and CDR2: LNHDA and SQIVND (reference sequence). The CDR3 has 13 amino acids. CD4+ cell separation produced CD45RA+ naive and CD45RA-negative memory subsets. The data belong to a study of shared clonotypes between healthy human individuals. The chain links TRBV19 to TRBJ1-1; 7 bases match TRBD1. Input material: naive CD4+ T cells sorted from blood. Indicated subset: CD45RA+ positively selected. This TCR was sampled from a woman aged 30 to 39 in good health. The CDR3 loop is CASSRDRVAEAFF. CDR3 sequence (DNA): TGTGCCAGTAGTCGAGACAGGGTTGCTGAAGCTTTCTTT.